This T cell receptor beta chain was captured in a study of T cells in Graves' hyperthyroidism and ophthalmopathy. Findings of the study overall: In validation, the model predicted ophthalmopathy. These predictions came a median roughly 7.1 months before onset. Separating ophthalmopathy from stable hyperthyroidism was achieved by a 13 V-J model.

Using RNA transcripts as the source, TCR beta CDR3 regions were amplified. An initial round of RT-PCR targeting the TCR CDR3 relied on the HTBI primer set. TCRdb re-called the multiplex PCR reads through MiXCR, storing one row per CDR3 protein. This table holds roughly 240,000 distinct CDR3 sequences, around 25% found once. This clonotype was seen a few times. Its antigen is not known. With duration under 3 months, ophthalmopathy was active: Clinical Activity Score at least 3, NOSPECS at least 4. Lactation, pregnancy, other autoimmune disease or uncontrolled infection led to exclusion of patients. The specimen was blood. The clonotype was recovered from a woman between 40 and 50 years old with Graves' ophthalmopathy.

The CDR3 DNA reads TGCGCCAGCAGCTTGGAGCGGGGTAACTACGAGCAGTACTTC. Translating gives CASSLERGNYEQYF. This chain joins TRBV5-1 and TRBJ2-7, with 7 bases that match TRBD2. Trimming took 0 bases from V and 3 from J; bases not matched to a gene: 3. CDR3 length: 14 amino acids. CDR1 and CDR2 from the germline V gene are SGHRS and YFSETQ.